This section outlines one T cell receptor beta chain sequence together with its context. This record belongs to a study of blood T cell repertoires in COVID-19. Per the germline V gene, CDR1 is SGHRS and CDR2 is YFSETQ. The V and J ends lost 0 bases and 5 bases respectively, with 11 bases between them. CDR3 length: 14 amino acids. Repertoires were generated with immunoSEQ multiplex PCR, while TCRdb's copy carries only in-frame clones and drops some. The table lists about 250,000 clones, approximately 85% of them singletons, with about 9.1% in the top ten. Specimen: PBMCs or T cells enriched from blood (not recorded which). J is TRBJ2-5 and V is TRBV5-1; the D gene is possibly TRBD2 (6 bases). The clonotype comes from a woman between 50 and 59 years old with acute COVID-19. CDR3 sequence (DNA): TGCGCCAGCAGCTTGGCGAAGACTAGTGAGACCCAGTACTTC. Amino acids: CASSLAKTSETQYF. The full variable domain, rest sourced from reference TRBV5-1 and TRBJ2-5, is KAGVTQTPRYLIKTRGQQVTLSCSPISGHRSVSWYQQTPGQGLQFLFEYFSETQRNKGNFPGRFSGRQFSNSRSEMNVSTLELGDSALYLCASSLAKTSETQYFGPGTRLLVL.